These 15 T cell receptor beta chains originate from one sample sequenced in a study of cytomegalovirus exposure and HLA in healthy donors. With 60 Vbeta and 13 Jbeta primers, the PCR was carried out. Repertoires were generated with immunoSEQ multiplex PCR, while TCRdb's copy carries only in-frame clones and drops some. The sample carries 170,000 or so clones, about four fifths recorded once. Sequencing was done on a sample of PBMCs. Receptor source: a man younger than 35 in good health and CMV-seronegative.

This clone appeared a single time. The chain's CDR3 is CASNRDSRENEQFF. The CDR3 DNA reads as TGTGCCAGCAACCGGGATTCACGAGAAAATGAGCAGTTCTTC. The gene calls are TRBV6-6 and TRBJ2-1, with a tentative D call TRBD2 (5 bases). Germline CDR1 reads MNHNY; CDR2 reads SVGAGI (reference sequence). Deletions cut 7 bases from V and 7 bases from J, with 17 bases between. The CDR3 spans 14 residues.

This chain joins TRBV14 and TRBJ2-1; D perhaps matches TRBD1 (6 bases). This CDR3 contains 15 residues. The V gene's germline CDR1 is SGHDN and CDR2 FVKESK. V was trimmed by 5 bases and J by 9 bases, leaving 20 bases between them. CDR3 DNA: TGTGCCAGCAGCTCACAGGGTTTACTAGGGAGTGAGCAGTTCTTC. Its protein product is CASSSQGLLGSEQFF.

Comment on this clone: Germline is not matched at one junction end, which may reflect a read error. The V and J genes are TRBV7-9 and TRBJ1-2, with D perhaps TRBD1 (5 bases). The CDR3 totals 12 residues. Germline assignment: CDR1 SEHNR and CDR2 FQNEAQ (reference sequence). The chain's CDR3 is CSSTNQTVGYTF. CDR3 DNA sequence: TGTTCCAGCACCAACCAGACAGTTGGCTACACCTTC.

The chain is built from TRBV7-9 and TRBJ2-3; 7 nucleotides match TRBD2. Germline CDR1 SEHNR, CDR2 FQNEAQ (reference sequence). This CDR3 is built from 15 residues. The V gene end was trimmed by 5 bases and the J gene end by 5 bases; junction bases not matched to a gene: 10. The CDR3 DNA reads TGTGCCAGCAGCCCGCTCGGGGGGTTCGTAGATACGCAGTATTTT. Amino acid sequence: CASSPLGGFVDTQYF.

The J gene is TRBJ1-1, the V gene TRBV18; tentatively, D is TRBD1 (6 bases). V shed 6 bases and J shed 1 base, with 15 bases lying between them. The CDR3 length is 15 residues. The germline V gene has CDR1 KGHSH and CDR2 LQKENI. DNA of the CDR3: TGTGCCAGCTCGACTGGGGGGGCCGAGAACACTGAAGCTTTCTTT. Protein sequence: CASSTGGAENTEAFF. The full variable domain, its missing parts supplied by reference TRBV18 and TRBJ1-1, is NAGVMQNPRHLVRRRGQEARLRCSPMKGHSHVYWYRQLPEEGLKFMVYLQKENIIDESGMPKERFSAEFPKEGPSILRIQQVVRGDSAAYFCASSTGGAENTEAFFGQGTRLTVV.

The CDR3 bases are TGTGCCTGGAGTACAGGGGTGATCTCCGAGCAGTACTTC. Its translation: CAWSTGVISEQYF. The J gene is TRBJ2-7, the V gene TRBV30; the match to TRBD1 covers 7 bases. There are 13 residues in the CDR3. From germline, CDR1 is GTSNPN and CDR2 SVGIG (reference sequence). Germline trimming cut 2 bases from V and 6 bases from J; bases unmatched to any gene: 7.

In its sample, this clone was seen a few times. The rearrangement joins TRBV30 to TRBJ2-2; D gene unclear. Germline CDR1 reads GTSNPN; CDR2 reads SVGIG (reference sequence). This CDR3 is 13 amino acids long. V lost 0 bases, J lost 1 base, and 3 bases lay in between. CDR3 sequence: CAWSVQNTGELFF. In DNA, the CDR3 is TGTGCCTGGAGTGTACAGAACACCGGGGAGCTGTTTTTT.

The chain uses TRBV11-1 and TRBJ1-2; a weak D match, TRBD1 (6 bases). The ends were cut back, 2 bases at V and 6 bases at J, with 13 bases in the middle. Looked up from germline, CDR1 is SGHAT and CDR2 is FQDESV (reference sequence). The CDR3 has 14 amino acids. The CDR3 loop reads CASSLTGPVNGYTF. The CDR3 nucleotides are TGTGCCAGCAGCTTAACAGGGCCGGTGAATGGCTACACCTTC.

V and J are TRBV28 and TRBJ1-3; D not resolved. Germline V lookup: CDR1 MDHEN, CDR2 SYDVKM. The CDR3 consists of 15 residues. The V end lost 8 bases, the J end lost 4 bases, and 18 bases lay between the germline ends. The DNA of the CDR3 is TGTGCCAGCTTCGGGGAGGGATTGGGAGGAAACACCATATATTTT. It specifies CASFGEGLGGNTIYF.

This clone was seen a single time. The chain uses TRBV19 and TRBJ2-7; 7 bases agree with TRBD1. Germline V gene data show CDR1 as LNHDA and CDR2 as SQIVND (reference sequence). J gave up 3 bases and V 4 bases, and 15 bases lay outside the gene matches. CDR3 length: 17 residues. CDR3 coding DNA: TGTGCCAGTAGTACCATCCACCGGGACAGCCATATCTACGAGCAGTACTTC. Its translation: CASSTIHRDSHIYEQYF.

This chain connects TRBV5-1 to TRBJ1-6; D gene unclear. Trimming pared 0 bases from V and 9 bases from J, leaving 10 bases between. CDR1 is SGHRS, CDR2 YFSETQ, per germline. The CDR3 has 14 residues. The CDR3 spells CASSLAAGSSPLHF. CDR3 DNA: TGCGCCAGCAGCTTGGCCGCGGGGTCTTCACCCCTCCACTTT.

This chain connects TRBV9 to TRBJ2-2; TRBD2 agrees at 13 bases. The germline V gene has CDR1 SGDLS and CDR2 YYNGEE. The CDR3 loop spans 17 amino acids. With V trimmed by 3 bases and J by 0 bases, 2 bases remained unmatched. The CDR3 spells CASSGGLAGANTGELFF. The CDR3 nucleotides are TGTGCCAGCAGCGGAGGACTAGCGGGAGCGAACACCGGGGAGCTGTTTTTT.

This chain connects TRBV28 to TRBJ1-6; no clear D gene. The ends were cut back, 5 bases at V and 10 bases at J, with 12 bases in the middle. CDR3 length equals 13 residues. The germline V gene encodes CDR1 MDHEN and CDR2 SYDVKM. The CDR3 sequence is CASSPGIWSPLHF. CDR3 nucleotide sequence: TGTGCCAGCAGTCCGGGGATTTGGTCACCCCTCCACTTT. The full variable domain, in which reference TRBV28 and TRBJ1-6 provide the parts outside the CDR3, is DVKVTQSSRYLVKRTGEKVFLECVQDMDHENMFWYRQDPGLGLRLIYFSYDVKMKEKGDIPEGYSVSREKKERFSLILESASTNQTSMYLCASSPGIWSPLHFGNGTRLTVT.

The rearrangement links TRBV5-1 to TRBJ2-5; TRBD1 agrees at 8 bases. The CDR3 totals 16 residues. CDR1 is SGHRS and CDR2 is YFSETQ in the germline V gene. V gave up 3 bases and J gave up 1 base; unmatched junction bases: 8. CDR3 sequence reads: CASSSMTGALQETQYF. The CDR3 nucleotides are TGCGCCAGCAGCTCCATGACAGGGGCCCTCCAAGAGACCCAGTACTTC.

The chain uses TRBV6-5 and TRBJ2-1, with D perhaps matching TRBD1 (6 bases). Looked up from germline, CDR1 is MNHEY and CDR2 is SVGAGI. The ends were cut back, 6 bases at V and 7 bases at J, with 10 bases in the middle. This CDR3 region has 12 residues. The DNA of the CDR3 is TGTGCCAGCAGCGCAGGGGTAAATGAGCAGTTCTTC. Translation gives CASSAGVNEQFF.